This TCR beta chain was identified during a study of early T cells in non-severe SARS-CoV-2 infection. Researchers tagged individual cDNA molecules with unique molecular identifiers. TCRdb re-analysed the 5' RACE reads in MiXCR, keeping a single row per CDR3 protein. Of 75,000 or so distinct CDR3 sequences listed, roughly 11% are singletons. The V and J ends lost 1 base and 6 bases respectively, with 7 bases between them. The CDR3 runs 11 residues. Per germline, CDR1 SQVTM and CDR2 ANQGSEA. The source material was whole blood, sampled at baseline. This receptor was identified in an adult who was a healthcare worker with PCR-confirmed SARS-CoV-2 infection or an uninfected control (not recorded which). The V and J genes are TRBV29-1 and TRBJ2-7; D unresolved. CDR3 sequence reads: CSVEGLGEQYF. In DNA form, the CDR3 reads TGCAGCGTTGAAGGGCTAGGCGAGCAGTACTTC.